This passage covers 24 T cell receptor beta chains from one sample sequenced in a study of cytomegalovirus exposure and HLA in healthy donors. Amplification used 60 Vbeta primers and 13 Jbeta primers. TCRdb's copy holds only in-frame clones and misses some; the assay was immunoSEQ multiplex PCR. The sample holds 150,000 or so clones, more than 60% seen once. The sample comprised PBMCs. These receptors originate from a man younger than 30 in good health and CMV-seropositive.

DNA for the CDR3: TGTGCCAGCAGTCGTGGACAGAGATACAATGAGCAGTTCTTC. Translating it yields CASSRGQRYNEQFF. The chain has TRBV27 and TRBJ2-1; possibly TRBD1 for D (6 bases). In germline, CDR1 is MNHEY, CDR2 SMNVEV (reference sequence). The CDR3 runs to 14 residues. V gave up 5 bases and J gave up 4 bases, with 12 bases separating them.

This clone was seen only a few times. The chain links TRBV2 to TRBJ2-1; 7 nucleotides match TRBD1. The V gene end was trimmed by 6 bases and the J gene end by 0 bases; junction bases not matched to a gene: 5. The CDR3 consists of 15 residues. Germline-derived CDR1 and CDR2 are SNHLY and FYNNEI. Here the CDR3 reads CASREDRSSYNEQFF. The CDR3, as DNA: TGTGCCAGCAGGGAGGACAGGAGCTCCTACAATGAGCAGTTCTTC.

This chain uses TRBV6-1 with TRBJ2-7; the match to TRBD1 covers 7 bases. This CDR3 region has 17 residues. Germline V gene data show CDR1 as MNHNS and CDR2 as SASEGT. V lost 3 bases to trimming and J lost 4 bases; unmatched junction nucleotides: 15. CDR3 in DNA: TGTGCCAGCAGTGAGGGGACCCGACAGGGAGTGTGGTACGAGCAGTACTTC. This gives the protein CASSEGTRQGVWYEQYF.

The chain carries TRBV18 and TRBJ2-7; D is undetermined. Trimming pared 0 bases from V and 0 bases from J, leaving 6 bases between. This CDR3 spans 14 amino acids. Germline loops: CDR1 KGHSH, CDR2 LQKENI. The chain's CDR3 is CASSPPYPSYEQYF. CDR3 nucleotide sequence: TGTGCCAGCTCACCACCCTATCCCTCCTACGAGCAGTACTTC.

The chain carries TRBV10-2 and TRBJ2-5; 7 nucleotides match TRBD2. The CDR3 is 15 residues long. V lost 4 bases and J lost 2; bases outside the gene matches: 7. In germline, CDR1 is WSHSY, CDR2 SAAADI. CDR3 amino acids: CASSGASGVQETQYF. The CDR3 DNA reads TGCGCCAGCAGTGGGGCTAGCGGAGTTCAAGAGACCCAGTACTTC.

This clone was observed a few times. The chain uses TRBV7-2 and TRBJ2-7; D call uncertain. The V gene lost 5 bases and the J gene lost 3 bases, with 17 bases spanning the gap. CDR3 length equals 15 residues. From germline, CDR1 is SGHTA and CDR2 FQGNSA. The CDR3 region has the DNA TGTGCCAGCAGCCCAAGAAGTGATCTAGTCTACGAGCAGTACTTC. Translating it yields CASSPRSDLVYEQYF.

This clone was detected only a few times. The J gene is TRBJ2-7, the V gene TRBV19, with a tentative D call TRBD1 (6 bases). Germline assignment: CDR1 LNHDA and CDR2 SQIVND (reference sequence). There are 13 residues in the CDR3. V shed 3 bases and J shed 3 bases, with 9 bases lying between them. CDR3 protein: CASSIGDNYEQYF. The CDR3 coding sequence is TGTGCCAGTAGTATCGGGGACAACTACGAGCAGTACTTC.

This clone showed up just a few times. The genes are TRBV7-9 and TRBJ2-7, with 7 bases matching TRBD1. V lost 7 bases and J lost 2; bases outside the gene matches: 11. The CDR3 has 15 amino acids. Germline-derived CDR1 and CDR2 are SEHNR and FQNEAQ (reference sequence). The CDR3 reads CASTEIRGRPYEQYF. CDR3 sequence (DNA): TGTGCCAGCACCGAGATCAGGGGGAGACCCTACGAGCAGTACTTC.

The chain has TRBV29-1 and TRBJ1-2; D is undetermined. The CDR3 has 12 amino acids. The germline V gene has CDR1 SQVTM and CDR2 ANQGSEA. V gave up 7 bases and J gave up 3 bases, with 12 bases separating them. CDR3 residues: CSAQEAYYGYTF. The CDR3 DNA reads as TGCAGCGCCCAAGAGGCCTACTATGGCTACACCTTC.

The V gene is TRBV7-9, the J gene TRBJ2-2; D ambiguous. With 3 bases removed from V and 1 base from J, the gap between germline ends came to 6 bases. This CDR3 region has 14 residues. In germline, CDR1 is SEHNR, CDR2 FQNEAQ (reference sequence). DNA of the CDR3: TGTGCCAGCAGCTTTTTCGGGAACACCGGGGAGCTGTTTTTT. Its translation: CASSFFGNTGELFF.

The V gene is TRBV5-1, the J gene TRBJ2-1; TRBD2 matches 7 bases. V lost 4 bases, J lost 3 bases, and 7 bases stayed unmatched. CDR3 length equals 15 residues. The germline V gene encodes CDR1 SGHRS and CDR2 YFSETQ. The CDR3: CASSGPSGVYNEQFF. The DNA of the CDR3 is TGCGCCAGCAGCGGGCCTAGCGGAGTCTACAATGAGCAGTTCTTC.

The rearrangement uses TRBV11-3 and TRBJ2-3; D may be TRBD2 (5 bases). Trimming took off 3 bases at V and 4 bases at J, with 20 bases between the two ends. The germline gives CDR1 SGHNT, CDR2 YENEEA. The CDR3 is 17 amino acids. As DNA, the CDR3 is TGTGCCAGCAGCTTTGGCTTTGGGAGCGTGAGCGCAGATACGCAGTATTTT. Translated: CASSFGFGSVSADTQYF.

The J gene is TRBJ1-3, the V gene TRBV7-2; D gene ambiguous. Trimming took off 1 base at V and 3 bases at J, with 13 bases between the two ends. Germline CDR1 and CDR2: SGHTA and FQGNSA. The CDR3 covers 16 residues. CDR3 in DNA: TGTGCCAGCAGCTTAGGGCAGCCGGCTAGTGGAAACACCATATATTTT. Translation: CASSLGQPASGNTIYF.

A remark on this clone: A far larger clone lies a single base away; this is likely a read error. This chain uses TRBV7-9 with TRBJ2-5, with 10 bases lining up with TRBD1. The assigned J gene may be wrong: the sequence end matches TRBJ2-7 better. CDR1 is SEHNR, CDR2 FQNEAQ, per germline (reference sequence). This CDR3 has 17 residues. The CDR3 DNA reads TGTGCCAGCAGCTTAGGGCTACTGGGACAGGGGTCGTGCGAGCAGTACTTC. Translated, it gives CASSLGLLGQGSCEQYF.

Concerning this clone itself: This sample also contains other DNA sequences that code for the same CDR3. J is TRBJ2-7 and V is TRBV28; 8 bases are shared with TRBD1. After removal of 1 base from V and 6 bases from J, the junction contained 2 bases not matched to a gene. Germline CDR1 is MDHEN and CDR2 is SYDVKM. The CDR3 sequence is 13 residues long. CDR3 DNA sequence: TGTGCCAGCAGTTTATTACAGGGGGGCGAGCAGTACTTC. Its translation: CASSLLQGGEQYF.

The chain uses TRBV28 and TRBJ2-1; possibly TRBD2 for D (6 bases). Trimming cost V 5 bases and J 4 bases, with 12 bases left between them. The CDR3 spans 14 residues. CDR1 MDHEN and CDR2 SYDVKM come from the germline V gene. CDR3: CASSRPRGYNEQFF. The CDR3 nucleotides read TGTGCCAGCAGTCGGCCACGGGGGTACAATGAGCAGTTCTTC. The whole variable domain, filled in from reference TRBV28 and TRBJ2-1, reads DVKVTQSSRYLVKRTGEKVFLECVQDMDHENMFWYRQDPGLGLRLIYFSYDVKMKEKGDIPEGYSVSREKKERFSLILESASTNQTSMYLCASSRPRGYNEQFFGPGTRLTVL.

The J gene is TRBJ2-2, the V gene TRBV19; weak D call: TRBD1 (6 bases). CDR3 length: 16 residues. Trimming stripped 4 bases from V and 5 bases from J, with 17 bases between. The germline V gene has CDR1 LNHDA and CDR2 SQIVND (reference sequence). CDR3 sequence (DNA): TGTGCCAGTAGTACAACTTTAGACAGGCCGACCGGGGAGCTGTTTTTT. It is translated as CASSTTLDRPTGELFF. The variable domain in full, completed from reference TRBV19 and TRBJ2-2, reads DGGITQSPKYLFRKEGQNVTLSCEQNLNHDAMYWYRQDPGQGLRLIYYSQIVNDFQKGDIAEGYSVSREKKESFPLTVTSAQKNPTAFYLCASSTTLDRPTGELFFGEGSRLTVL.

The genes are TRBV27 and TRBJ2-5; 9 bases are a match to TRBD2. The tail of the sequence fits TRBJ2-7 better, so the J call may be wrong. In germline, CDR1 is MNHEY, CDR2 SMNVEV (reference sequence). The CDR3 extends over 16 amino acids. CDR3 protein: CASSPLGAGGSYEQYF. DNA for the CDR3: TGTGCCAGCAGTCCCCTGGGAGCGGGAGGCTCCTACGAGCAGTACTTC.

In its sample, this clone was seen once. The chain recombines TRBV5-1 with TRBJ1-2, with D possibly TRBD1 on 5 matching bases. Germline loops: CDR1 SGHRS, CDR2 YFSETQ. Trimming stripped 1 base from V and 2 bases from J, with 12 bases between. This CDR3 is built from 15 residues. Written as DNA, the CDR3 is TGCGCCAGCAGCTTGACACCGCGGGACAACTATGGCTACACCTTC. Translating it yields CASSLTPRDNYGYTF.

This chain joins TRBV5-6 and TRBJ1-2; D is perhaps TRBD1 (6 bases). The CDR3 has 17 residues. V lost 1 base and J lost 2, with 18 bases in between. CDR1 and CDR2 (germline): SGHDT, YYEEEE. The CDR3 DNA is TGTGCCAGCAGCTTGAGGGGGGGTCCCCCGATAAACTATGGCTACACCTTC. It encodes CASSLRGGPPINYGYTF.

This chain joins TRBV29-1 and TRBJ2-1; 10 positions match TRBD2. The CDR3 extends over 15 amino acids. CDR1 SQVTM and CDR2 ANQGSEA come from the germline V gene. J lost 6 bases, V lost 4 bases, and 9 bases had no gene match. The CDR3 protein is CSVVGETSGSNEQFF. The CDR3 coding sequence is TGCAGCGTTGTAGGCGAGACTAGCGGGTCCAATGAGCAGTTCTTC.

The chain uses TRBV5-1 and TRBJ2-1; D is perhaps TRBD2 (6 bases). The germline V gene encodes CDR1 SGHRS and CDR2 YFSETQ. This CDR3 spans 15 amino acids. V was cut by 3 bases and J by 5 bases, with 15 bases left in between. This CDR3 reads CASSSSGTGNNEQFF. CDR3 nucleotide sequence: TGCGCCAGCAGCTCCTCCGGGACTGGCAACAATGAGCAGTTCTTC.

This chain uses TRBV29-1 with TRBJ1-2, with a weak D call TRBD1 (5 bases). Germline V CDR1 and CDR2: SQVTM, ANQGSEA. V dropped 0 bases and J dropped 8 bases, with 13 bases sitting between them. The CDR3 length is 13 residues. The CDR3 region is CSVEDRGGSGYTF. In nucleotides, the CDR3 is TGCAGCGTTGAAGATCGGGGGGGGAGCGGCTACACCTTC.

The chain has TRBV29-1 and TRBJ1-2; D might be TRBD1 (5 bases). Germline V gene lookup returns CDR1 SQVTM and CDR2 ANQGSEA. The germline V and J ends were trimmed by 6 bases and 0 bases, with 14 bases remaining between them. This CDR3 region has 14 residues. CDR3 in DNA: TGCAGCGTGGGGCATCTCCTTACTAACTATGGCTACACCTTC. Amino acid sequence: CSVGHLLTNYGYTF.